Given below is one TCR beta chain in context. Original methodology: It was from reference gene primer amplification that nucleated cell counts were estimated. The method was immunoSEQ multiplex PCR; TCRdb's version includes in-frame clones alone and lacks a portion of them. The V and J calls and clone size are taken from that table; D and trimming were inferred from the DNA. This sample has some 96,000 clones, with about 83% found just once. This entry belongs to a study of blood T cell repertoires in COVID-19. As for the study in general: Sites across the United States, Italy and Spain contributed samples from acute and convalescent COVID-19. Nucleic acid was either cDNA or gDNA, and it came from T cells, B-cell-depleted T cells, or PBMCs.

V gave up 3 bases and J gave up 3 bases, with 6 bases separating them. The CDR3 length is 13 residues. The germline V gene encodes CDR1 SGDLS and CDR2 YYNGEE. The sample was peripheral blood. The V call is TRBV9, the J call TRBJ2-2, with a weak D call TRBD2 (5 bases). The receptor was derived from a human donor in a cohort sampled during active COVID-19. DNA for the CDR3: TGTGCCAGCAGCGCGGGATACACCGGGGAGCTGTTTTTT. It yields the protein CASSAGYTGELFF.